The rows below give T cell receptor beta chains drawn from one sample of a study of T cells after posttransplantation cyclophosphamide. Profiled with immunoSEQ multiplex PCR; TCRdb holds only in-frame clones, not every one. Sampling found several thousand clones, none seen once. The sample was PBMCs, taken about 350 days after allogeneic stem cell transplant with posttransplant cyclophosphamide. All receptors come from a male patient aged 45-59 years who received an allogeneic stem cell transplant from a related donor and was CMV-positive. A subset of T cells may come from the graft donor. The CDR3 runs from the conserved cysteine through the conserved F or W. Each record gives: CDR3 protein, J gene, V gene.

CDR3aa: CASSLWSGRASEQFF; j_gene: TRBJ2-1; v_gene: TRBV4-1
CDR3aa: CASSEQPLGNTGELFF; j_gene: TRBJ2-2; v_gene: TRBV10-2
CDR3aa: CASSWTGTRTGELFF; j_gene: TRBJ2-2; v_gene: TRBV6-5
CDR3aa: CSVQGAGDYGYTF; j_gene: TRBJ1-2; v_gene: TRBV29-1
CDR3aa: CASSGGQGLNQPQHF; j_gene: TRBJ1-5; v_gene: TRBV6-1
CDR3aa: CSVAGTSGGDEQFF; j_gene: TRBJ2-1; v_gene: TRBV29-1
CDR3aa: CASSSGTGGPYNEQFF; j_gene: TRBJ2-1; v_gene: TRBV5-1
CDR3aa: CASKGASTYEQYF; j_gene: TRBJ2-7; v_gene: TRBV19
CDR3aa: CASSEGGQGSPLHF; j_gene: TRBJ1-6; v_gene: TRBV6-1
CDR3aa: CASSQLTGEGGYTF; j_gene: TRBJ1-2; v_gene: TRBV4-3
CDR3aa: CASSLEGHEQYF; j_gene: TRBJ2-7; v_gene: TRBV7-3
CDR3aa: CASSPRDRGLNEQFF; j_gene: TRBJ2-1; v_gene: TRBV7-7
CDR3aa: CASSPPGGINTGELFF; j_gene: TRBJ2-2; v_gene: TRBV18
CDR3aa: CASSEQSTDTQYF; j_gene: TRBJ2-3; v_gene: TRBV10-2
CDR3aa: CASRAAQGNTEAFF; j_gene: TRBJ1-1; v_gene: TRBV6-5
CDR3aa: CATSRTRQENSPLHF; j_gene: TRBJ1-6; v_gene: TRBV15